What follows is one TCR beta chain and its context. What it binds is not known. This specimen belongs to a study of vaccination and CD4 T cells after COVID-19. Across the whole study: Sampling that followed vaccination took place a median approximately 72 days after dose two, within a range of 14 to 241. General study results and limits: The median SARS-CoV-2-reactive clonotype number increased from about 20 to 38, without statistical significance.

From germline, CDR1 is MNHEY and CDR2 SMNVEV (reference sequence). This CDR3 spans 15 amino acids. Trimming stripped 4 bases from V and 4 bases from J, with 14 bases between. Specified treatment: roughly ten-day PBMC culture with coronavirus spike peptide pools or control peptides (ViraFEST assay). Before the COVID-19 pandemic (2011-2018), CD4+ T cells were obtained from the unexposed donor. The Oncomine TCR Beta short-read assay was what sequenced the DNA obtained from cultured CD4+ T cells. One entry per CDR3 protein results from TCRdb running MiXCR on the PCR reads. The profile shows about 7,000 distinct CDR3 sequences, 43% of them singletons.

This sequence originates from a human donor in good health. The J gene is TRBJ2-1, the V gene TRBV27; a weak D match, TRBD1 (5 bases). Sequenced sample: CD4+ T cells from blood, cultured in vitro. CDR3 in amino acids: CASSYDSRQYNEQFF. The CDR3 nucleotides read TGTGCCAGCAGTTACGACAGCCGGCAGTACAATGAGCAGTTCTTC.